The present TCR beta chain was sequenced within a study of response to subunit inactivated influenza vaccine. Regarding the study as a whole: Authors suggested that a seasonal influenza vaccination recruits few new T cells each time.

MiXCR, run by TCRdb on the RT-PCR reads, gives a single entry per CDR3 protein. This table has around 710,000 distinct CDR3 sequences, approximately 14% appearing once. This clonotype came up many times. Its matching antigen is unknown. Germline CDR1 MRHNA, CDR2 SNTAGT. The CDR3 is 11 residues long. Unmatched junction bases numbered 2, after V lost 8 bases and J lost 5 bases. This receptor was obtained from a man aged 45-65 years who received an inactivated influenza vaccine. The genes are TRBV6-4 and TRBJ2-5; 7 bases map to TRBD2. The sample here was PBMCs from blood, taken 14 to 15 days before vaccination. CDR3 in amino acids: CASGGEETQYF. The CDR3 coding sequence is TGTGCCAGCGGGGGGGAGGAGACCCAGTACTTC.